A selection of T cell receptor beta chains follows, all from one sample in a study of blood T cell repertoires in COVID-19. Some clones are missing from TCRdb's copy, which holds only in-frame ones; the method was immunoSEQ multiplex PCR. Of about 100,000 clones listed, 84% are singletons. Material: peripheral blood. The receptors were sampled from a man between 65 and 85 years old with active or convalescent COVID-19. The CDR3 runs from the conserved cysteine through the conserved F or W. Each record gives: V gene, clone size, J gene, D gene, CDR3 DNA, CDR3 protein. A D gene is named only where the DNA matches it firmly. The listing skips clone size in some rows; elsewhere it reads once, few, many or a size class.

v_call: TRBV2
clone_size: NA
j_call: TRBJ1-1
d_call: TRBD1
cdr3_nt: TGTGCCAGCAGTATCGGACAGGGATGGACTGAAGCTTTCTTT
cdr3_aa: CASSIGQGWTEAFF

v_call: TRBV2
clone_size: many
j_call: TRBJ1-1
d_call: NA
cdr3_nt: TGTGCCGGGAGGGCCACCAGGAACACTGAAGCTTTCTTT
cdr3_aa: CAGRATRNTEAFF

v_call: TRBV25-1
clone_size: NA
j_call: TRBJ2-5
d_call: TRBD1
cdr3_nt: TGTGCCAGCAGTGTCGCGCAGGGGGCGGGGGAGACCCAGTACTTC
cdr3_aa: CASSVAQGAGETQYF

v_call: TRBV28
clone_size: once
j_call: TRBJ2-7
d_call: NA
cdr3_nt: TGTGCCAGCCGGGACACTAACTCCTACGAGCAGTACTTC
cdr3_aa: CASRDTNSYEQYF

v_call: TRBV6-5
clone_size: NA
j_call: TRBJ1-6
d_call: NA
cdr3_nt: TGTGCCAGCAGGGGATGGACTGCACCCCTCCACTTT
cdr3_aa: CASRGWTAPLHF

v_call: TRBV18
clone_size: NA
j_call: TRBJ2-7
d_call: TRBD1
cdr3_nt: TGTGCCAGCTCACCGGGACAGCCTCGTCAGGAGCAGTACTTC
cdr3_aa: CASSPGQPRQEQYF

v_call: TRBV6-1
clone_size: NA
j_call: TRBJ1-2
d_call: NA
cdr3_nt: TGTGCCAGCAGTGACCCTCCGACGGCGGGGTACGATGGCTACACCTTC
cdr3_aa: CASSDPPTAGYDGYTF

v_call: TRBV30
clone_size: NA
j_call: TRBJ1-5
d_call: NA
cdr3_nt: TGTGCCTGGAGTGTGGGGCAGGGTCGCAATCAGCCCCAGCATTTT
cdr3_aa: CAWSVGQGRNQPQHF

v_call: TRBV11-3
clone_size: NA
j_call: TRBJ2-2
d_call: TRBD1
cdr3_nt: TGTGCCAGCAGCCCAACAGGGGGATTATCCGGGGAGCTGTTTTTT
cdr3_aa: CASSPTGGLSGELFF

v_call: TRBV10-3
clone_size: few
j_call: TRBJ2-7
d_call: NA
cdr3_nt: TGTGCCATCACCAACTCTCGGGGGACCTCCTACGAGCAGTACTTC
cdr3_aa: CAITNSRGTSYEQYF

v_call: TRBV9
clone_size: NA
j_call: TRBJ1-2
d_call: NA
cdr3_nt: TGTGCCAGCAGCGTAGCAGACAGCCCCTATGGCTACACCTTC
cdr3_aa: CASSVADSPYGYTF

v_call: TRBV2
clone_size: NA
j_call: TRBJ2-7
d_call: TRBD1
cdr3_nt: TGTGCCAGCAGTGAAAAGGGGGCGGTTTCCTACGAGCAGTACTTC
cdr3_aa: CASSEKGAVSYEQYF

v_call: TRBV9
clone_size: NA
j_call: TRBJ2-1
d_call: TRBD1
cdr3_nt: TGTGCCAGCAGCGCGATCAGGGGGCGGTCACGGGATGAGCAGTTCTTC
cdr3_aa: CASSAIRGRSRDEQFF

v_call: TRBV6-6
clone_size: NA
j_call: TRBJ1-5
d_call: NA
cdr3_nt: TGTGCCAGCAGTTCGGGTAATAGCAATCAGCCCCAGCATTTT
cdr3_aa: CASSSGNSNQPQHF

v_call: TRBV14
clone_size: NA
j_call: TRBJ1-1
d_call: NA
cdr3_nt: TGTGCCAGCAGCTGGGGAGGGAACACTGAAGCTTTCTTT
cdr3_aa: CASSWGGNTEAFF

v_call: TRBV5-1
clone_size: NA
j_call: TRBJ2-7
d_call: TRBD2
cdr3_nt: TGCGCCAGCAGCTTGGTACCGGTAGCGGGGGGGCTGGACGAGCAGTACTTC
cdr3_aa: CASSLVPVAGGLDEQYF

v_call: TRBV21-1
clone_size: NA
j_call: TRBJ1-1
d_call: NA
cdr3_nt: TGTGCCAGCAGCAAAATCTGGACAGGGGGAGAGGAGGCGAACACTGAAGCTTTCTTT
cdr3_aa: CASSKIWTGGEEANTEAFF

v_call: TRBV19
clone_size: NA
j_call: TRBJ2-1
d_call: NA
cdr3_nt: TGTGCCAGTAGTATTCGGTCCAGGCCCAGGGGCAATGAGCAGTTCTTC
cdr3_aa: CASSIRSRPRGNEQFF

v_call: TRBV18
clone_size: NA
j_call: TRBJ2-1
d_call: TRBD2
cdr3_nt: TGTGCCAGCTCACCCCAGCGGGGGGCCTACAATGAGCAGTTCTTC
cdr3_aa: CASSPQRGAYNEQFF

v_call: TRBV30
clone_size: NA
j_call: TRBJ2-2
d_call: TRBD2
cdr3_nt: TGTGCCTGGAGTGAGGGTAGCGGGGGGTTCACCGGGGAGCTGTTTTTT
cdr3_aa: CAWSEGSGGFTGELFF

v_call: TRBV7-6
clone_size: NA
j_call: TRBJ1-5
d_call: NA
cdr3_nt: TGTGCCAGCAGCTCTCACCCCGCCCCTTGGGAGCAACCCCAGCATTTT
cdr3_aa: CASSSHPAPWEQPQHF

v_call: TRBV30
clone_size: NA
j_call: TRBJ2-2
d_call: NA
cdr3_nt: TGTGCCTGGAGTGTACTAACGGTGGACACCGGGGAGCTGTTTTTT
cdr3_aa: CAWSVLTVDTGELFF

v_call: TRBV7-8
clone_size: NA
j_call: TRBJ1-1
d_call: TRBD1
cdr3_nt: TGTGCCAGCAGCCAGTTGGACAGGGGTTCTTTCTTT
cdr3_aa: CASSQLDRGSFF

v_call: TRBV6-5
clone_size: few
j_call: TRBJ2-7
d_call: TRBD1
cdr3_nt: TGTGCCAGCAGTCCCACAGGGGGCGTATCCTACGAGCAGTACTTC
cdr3_aa: CASSPTGGVSYEQYF

v_call: TRBV7-2
clone_size: NA
j_call: TRBJ1-1
d_call: NA
cdr3_nt: TGTGCCAGCAGCTTAGCCCAGGGTGGGGCCACTGAAGCTTTCTTT
cdr3_aa: CASSLAQGGATEAFF

v_call: TRBV5-1
clone_size: NA
j_call: TRBJ2-1
d_call: TRBD2
cdr3_nt: TGCGCCAGCAGCTGGGGCGGGAGCTCCTACAATGAGCAGTTCTTC
cdr3_aa: CASSWGGSSYNEQFF

v_call: TRBV6-5
clone_size: NA
j_call: TRBJ1-2
d_call: NA
cdr3_nt: TGTGCCAGCAGTTCCGGGGGGTATGACTATGGCTACACCTTC
cdr3_aa: CASSSGGYDYGYTF

v_call: TRBV7-2
clone_size: NA
j_call: TRBJ2-7
d_call: TRBD2
cdr3_nt: TGTGCCAGCAGCTATCAGCGGGGCCTCTACGAGCAGTACTTC
cdr3_aa: CASSYQRGLYEQYF

v_call: TRBV7-2
clone_size: NA
j_call: TRBJ2-5
d_call: TRBD2
cdr3_nt: TGTGCCAGCAGCTTGGCCCAGACTAGCGGCCAAGAGACCCAGTACTTC
cdr3_aa: CASSLAQTSGQETQYF

v_call: TRBV4-2
clone_size: once
j_call: TRBJ1-2
d_call: NA
cdr3_nt: TGTGCCAGCAGCCAAGAAAAGCAGGGTTTGGGCGGCTACACCTTC
cdr3_aa: CASSQEKQGLGGYTF

v_call: TRBV28
clone_size: NA
j_call: TRBJ2-7
d_call: NA
cdr3_nt: TGTGCCAGCAGTTTATTGGGAGGCTCCTACGAGCAGTACTTC
cdr3_aa: CASSLLGGSYEQYF

v_call: TRBV6-7
clone_size: NA
j_call: TRBJ1-4
d_call: TRBD1
cdr3_nt: TGTGCCAGCAGTTACTCCAATAAGGGGGCGATGAATGAAAAACTGTTTTTT
cdr3_aa: CASSYSNKGAMNEKLFF

v_call: TRBV6-5
clone_size: NA
j_call: TRBJ1-5
d_call: TRBD1
cdr3_nt: TGTGCCAGCAGTTCCCCGGGACAGGGATTAAATCAGCCCCAGCATTTT
cdr3_aa: CASSSPGQGLNQPQHF

v_call: TRBV20-1
clone_size: NA
j_call: TRBJ2-3
d_call: TRBD2
cdr3_nt: TGCAGTGCTAGTCCCTCGCGGGGGAGGACAGATACGCAGTATTTT
cdr3_aa: CSASPSRGRTDTQYF

v_call: TRBV5-4
clone_size: NA
j_call: TRBJ2-7
d_call: TRBD2
cdr3_nt: TGTGCCAGCAGCTTGGCCGGGGGACTAGCGGGGGAGCAGTACTTC
cdr3_aa: CASSLAGGLAGEQYF

v_call: TRBV7-2
clone_size: NA
j_call: TRBJ2-5
d_call: NA
cdr3_nt: TGTGCCAGCAGCGAAACCGGGACGGAGGGAAAGACCCAGTACTTC
cdr3_aa: CASSETGTEGKTQYF

v_call: TRBV11-2
clone_size: many
j_call: TRBJ2-1
d_call: NA
cdr3_nt: TGTGCCAGTCTGAAACAGGGATCCTACAATGAGCAGTTCTTC
cdr3_aa: CASLKQGSYNEQFF

v_call: TRBV6-5
clone_size: few
j_call: TRBJ1-1
d_call: NA
cdr3_nt: TGTGCCATTTCGGGGGGGAGGAACACTGAAGCTTTCTTT
cdr3_aa: CAISGGRNTEAFF

v_call: TRBV7-8
clone_size: NA
j_call: TRBJ2-5
d_call: NA
cdr3_nt: TGTGCCAGCAGGGATCGGACAGTCCAAGAGACCCAGTACTTC
cdr3_aa: CASRDRTVQETQYF

v_call: TRBV12-3/TRBV12-4
clone_size: NA
j_call: TRBJ1-6
d_call: NA
cdr3_nt: TGTGCCAGCAGAAACAGCCCCTCACCCCTCCACTTT
cdr3_aa: CASRNSPSPLHF

v_call: TRBV9
clone_size: NA
j_call: TRBJ1-6
d_call: TRBD1
cdr3_nt: TGTGCCAGCAGCGTTGGGGGACAGAGTAATTCACCCCTCCACTTT
cdr3_aa: CASSVGGQSNSPLHF

v_call: TRBV5-4
clone_size: NA
j_call: TRBJ1-1
d_call: NA
cdr3_nt: TGTGCCAGCAGTCCAGGTGTCCTTAACACTGAAGCTTTCTTT
cdr3_aa: CASSPGVLNTEAFF

v_call: TRBV7-3
clone_size: NA
j_call: TRBJ1-2
d_call: NA
cdr3_nt: TGTGCCAGCAGCTTAAATGCGGGGGCGCAGAATGGCTACACCTTC
cdr3_aa: CASSLNAGAQNGYTF

v_call: TRBV11-3
clone_size: once
j_call: TRBJ2-3
d_call: NA
cdr3_nt: TGTGCCAGCAGCTTAGTCTGGCTCCCAGATACGCAGTATTTT
cdr3_aa: CASSLVWLPDTQYF

v_call: TRBV2
clone_size: NA
j_call: TRBJ2-5
d_call: TRBD1
cdr3_nt: TGTGCCAGCAGTGACCGGACAGGGGGAGAGGAGACCCAGTACTTC
cdr3_aa: CASSDRTGGEETQYF

v_call: TRBV9
clone_size: NA
j_call: TRBJ2-7
d_call: TRBD2
cdr3_nt: TGTGCCAGCAGCCTCTCCCCCGGGACTACAAATGCCTACGAGCAGTACTTC
cdr3_aa: CASSLSPGTTNAYEQYF

v_call: TRBV11-2
clone_size: NA
j_call: TRBJ2-1
d_call: TRBD2
cdr3_nt: TGTGCCAGCAGCCCACTCGCGGGAGGAAATGAGCAGTTCTTC
cdr3_aa: CASSPLAGGNEQFF

v_call: TRBV28
clone_size: NA
j_call: TRBJ2-2
d_call: TRBD2
cdr3_nt: TGTGCCAGCAGTCTCCCGCATAGCGGGGGGTCCTTTTCCGGGGAGCTGTTTTTT
cdr3_aa: CASSLPHSGGSFSGELFF